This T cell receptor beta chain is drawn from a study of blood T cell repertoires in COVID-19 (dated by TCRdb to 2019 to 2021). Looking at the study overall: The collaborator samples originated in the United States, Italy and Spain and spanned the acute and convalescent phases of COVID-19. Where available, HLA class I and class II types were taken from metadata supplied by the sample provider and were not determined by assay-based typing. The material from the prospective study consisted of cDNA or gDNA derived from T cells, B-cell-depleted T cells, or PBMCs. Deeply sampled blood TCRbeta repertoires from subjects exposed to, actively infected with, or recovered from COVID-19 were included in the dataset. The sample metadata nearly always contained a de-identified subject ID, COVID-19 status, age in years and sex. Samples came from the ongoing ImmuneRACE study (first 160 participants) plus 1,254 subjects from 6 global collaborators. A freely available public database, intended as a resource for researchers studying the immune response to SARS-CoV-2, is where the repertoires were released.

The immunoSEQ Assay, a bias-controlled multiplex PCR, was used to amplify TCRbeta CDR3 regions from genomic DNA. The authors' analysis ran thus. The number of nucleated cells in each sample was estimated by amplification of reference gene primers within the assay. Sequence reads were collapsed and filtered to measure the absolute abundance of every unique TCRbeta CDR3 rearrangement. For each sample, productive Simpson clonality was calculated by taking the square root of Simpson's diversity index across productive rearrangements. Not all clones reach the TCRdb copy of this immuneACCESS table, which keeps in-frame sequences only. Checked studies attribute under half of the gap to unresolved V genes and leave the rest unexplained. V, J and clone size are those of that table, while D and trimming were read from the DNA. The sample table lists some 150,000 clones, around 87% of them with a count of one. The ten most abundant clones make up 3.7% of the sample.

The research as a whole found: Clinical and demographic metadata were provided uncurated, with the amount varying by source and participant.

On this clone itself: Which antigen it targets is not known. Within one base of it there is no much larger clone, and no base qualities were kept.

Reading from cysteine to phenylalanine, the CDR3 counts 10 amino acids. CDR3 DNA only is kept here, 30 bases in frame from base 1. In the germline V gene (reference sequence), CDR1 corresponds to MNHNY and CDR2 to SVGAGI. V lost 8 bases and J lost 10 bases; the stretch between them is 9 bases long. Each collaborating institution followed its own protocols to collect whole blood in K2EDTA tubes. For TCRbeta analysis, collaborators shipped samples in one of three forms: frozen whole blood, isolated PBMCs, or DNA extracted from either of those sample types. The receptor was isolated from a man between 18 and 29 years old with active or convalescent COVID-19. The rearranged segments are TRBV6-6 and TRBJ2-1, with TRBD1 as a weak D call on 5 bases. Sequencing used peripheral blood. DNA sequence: TGTGCCAGCGAAGGGGCCGAGCAGTTCTTC. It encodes CASEGAEQFF.